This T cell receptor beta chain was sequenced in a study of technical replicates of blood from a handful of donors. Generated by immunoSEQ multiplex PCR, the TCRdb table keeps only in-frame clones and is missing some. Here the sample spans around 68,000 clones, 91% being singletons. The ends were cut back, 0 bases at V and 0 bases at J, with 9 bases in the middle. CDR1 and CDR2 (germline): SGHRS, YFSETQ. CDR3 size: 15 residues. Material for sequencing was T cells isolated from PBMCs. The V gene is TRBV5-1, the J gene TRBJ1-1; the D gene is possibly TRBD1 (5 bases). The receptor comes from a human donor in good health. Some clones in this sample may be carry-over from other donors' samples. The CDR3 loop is CASSLVPGLNTEAFF. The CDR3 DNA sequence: TGCGCCAGCAGCTTGGTACCAGGGCTGAACACTGAAGCTTTCTTT.